These T cell receptor beta chains were read from a single sample in a study of Ad26.COV2.S vaccination and SARS-CoV-2 variants. The data were produced by immunoSEQ multiplex PCR, yet TCRdb's version contains in-frame clones alone and is incomplete. This sample carries 360,000 or so clones, 89% of them seen once, and the ten largest clones take over 1.5%. Sequencing was performed on peripheral blood, taken in a trial of Ad26.COV2.S vaccine versus placebo. These receptor sequences come from a person between 18 and 65 years old who received the Ad26.COV2.S COVID-19 vaccine or a placebo. The CDR3 runs from the conserved cysteine through the conserved F or W. The order of the fields is J gene, clone size, V gene, D gene, CDR3 DNA, CDR3 protein. D genes are given only for firm matches. Size tells how often a clone was seen (once, few, many) or the class of an expanded clone, and some rows leave it out.

j_gene: TRBJ1-4
abundance: .
v_gene: TRBV6-5
d_gene: .
CDR3nt: TGTGCCAGCAGTATGAGGGGGGATGGGGAAAAACTGTTTTTT
CDR3aa: CASSMRGDGEKLFF

j_gene: TRBJ1-2
abundance: .
v_gene: TRBV6-5
d_gene: .
CDR3nt: TGTGCCAGCAGTACAGGGAGTGCCTCGCATCGCTACACCTTC
CDR3aa: CASSTGSASHRYTF

j_gene: TRBJ1-2
abundance: .
v_gene: TRBV19
d_gene: TRBD1
CDR3nt: TGTGCCAGTTCGAGACAGGGCGGGAACTATGGCTACACCTTC
CDR3aa: CASSRQGGNYGYTF

j_gene: TRBJ1-6
abundance: .
v_gene: TRBV14
d_gene: TRBD1
CDR3nt: TGTGCCAGCAGCCAAGAGGACAGGGGGCTTTCCTCCCTCCACTTT
CDR3aa: CASSQEDRGLSSLHF

j_gene: TRBJ2-7
abundance: .
v_gene: TRBV28
d_gene: .
CDR3nt: TGTGCCAGCAGTTTAGGGAAGGGTACCGAGCAGTACTTC
CDR3aa: CASSLGKGTEQYF

j_gene: TRBJ2-1
abundance: .
v_gene: TRBV30
d_gene: .
CDR3nt: TGTGCCTGTGGGACTGGCCCCCCCAATGAGCAGTTCTTC
CDR3aa: CACGTGPPNEQFF

j_gene: TRBJ2-7
abundance: .
v_gene: TRBV7-9
d_gene: TRBD2
CDR3nt: TGTGCCAGCAGCTTGGGGACTAACTCCTACGAGCAGTACTTC
CDR3aa: CASSLGTNSYEQYF

j_gene: TRBJ2-7
abundance: .
v_gene: TRBV7-2
d_gene: TRBD2
CDR3nt: TGTGCCAGCAGCCCCACCCCGGACTCGTGGGGGGGCTTC
CDR3aa: CASSPTPDSWGGF

j_gene: TRBJ2-3
abundance: .
v_gene: TRBV9
d_gene: TRBD2
CDR3nt: TGTGCCAGCAGCGTAGTAGGGCGACTAGCGGGAGTCCCAGATACGCAGTATTTT
CDR3aa: CASSVVGRLAGVPDTQYF

j_gene: TRBJ2-7
abundance: .
v_gene: TRBV12-5
d_gene: TRBD1
CDR3nt: TGTGCTAGTGGTTTGAATTCGAGGACAGGGCCCTACGAGCAGTACTTC
CDR3aa: CASGLNSRTGPYEQYF

j_gene: TRBJ2-2
abundance: .
v_gene: TRBV27
d_gene: .
CDR3nt: TGTGCCAGCAGGCGCGGAAGTAGAAACACCGGGGAGCTGTTTTTT
CDR3aa: CASRRGSRNTGELFF

j_gene: TRBJ2-7
abundance: .
v_gene: TRBV5-1
d_gene: .
CDR3nt: TGCGCCAGCAGCTTGGGTCGGGCCGCGACCTACGAGCAGTACTTC
CDR3aa: CASSLGRAATYEQYF

j_gene: TRBJ2-3
abundance: .
v_gene: TRBV6-1
d_gene: TRBD2
CDR3nt: TGTGCCAGCAGTGAATTAGCGGGAGGACCAGATACGCAGTATTTT
CDR3aa: CASSELAGGPDTQYF

j_gene: TRBJ2-2
abundance: .
v_gene: TRBV10-2
d_gene: .
CDR3nt: TGCGCCAGCAGGAGAGCCGAGCTCGGCACCGGGGAGCTGTTTTTT
CDR3aa: CASRRAELGTGELFF

j_gene: TRBJ2-3
abundance: few
v_gene: TRBV7-2
d_gene: TRBD2
CDR3nt: TGTGCCAGCAGCTCCCCGACTAGCAATACGCAGTATTTT
CDR3aa: CASSSPTSNTQYF

j_gene: TRBJ2-1
abundance: .
v_gene: TRBV15
d_gene: TRBD2
CDR3nt: TGTGCCACCAGCAGAGATAGGCTAGCGGGACAATTTTACAATGAGCAGTTCTTC
CDR3aa: CATSRDRLAGQFYNEQFF

j_gene: TRBJ1-1
abundance: few
v_gene: TRBV19
d_gene: .
CDR3nt: TGTGCCAGTAGCAGTGGGGGCACGGGCACTGAAGCTTTCTTT
CDR3aa: CASSSGGTGTEAFF

j_gene: TRBJ1-5
abundance: .
v_gene: TRBV28
d_gene: .
CDR3nt: TGTGCCAGCAGACCCCCGGTGGCAGCCAATCAGCCCCAGCATTTT
CDR3aa: CASRPPVAANQPQHF

j_gene: TRBJ1-6
abundance: .
v_gene: TRBV7-3
d_gene: .
CDR3nt: TGTGCCAGCAGCTTAACGTCGGATTCACCCCTCCACTTT
CDR3aa: CASSLTSDSPLHF

j_gene: TRBJ2-5
abundance: few
v_gene: TRBV15
d_gene: .
CDR3nt: TGTGCCACCAGCAGAGATGAAGAGACCCAGTACTTC
CDR3aa: CATSRDEETQYF

j_gene: TRBJ1-4
abundance: .
v_gene: TRBV10-1
d_gene: .
CDR3nt: TGCGCCAGCAGTCCTGGACACCATGCAACTAATGAAAAACTGTTTTTT
CDR3aa: CASSPGHHATNEKLFF

j_gene: TRBJ1-2
abundance: .
v_gene: TRBV5-4
d_gene: TRBD1
CDR3nt: TGTGCCAGCAGCTTGGGGGACAGGGGCGCCAACTATGGCTACACCTTC
CDR3aa: CASSLGDRGANYGYTF

j_gene: TRBJ1-1
abundance: .
v_gene: TRBV6-6
d_gene: .
CDR3nt: TGTGCCAGCAGAGAAAGGGGCGGCGACACTGAAGCTTTCTTT
CDR3aa: CASRERGGDTEAFF

j_gene: TRBJ2-1
abundance: once
v_gene: TRBV10-3
d_gene: TRBD1
CDR3nt: TGTGCCATCTCAGCCTTGGGACAGGGAGAGGTTGGGAGTACCTACAATGAGCAGTTCTTC
CDR3aa: CAISALGQGEVGSTYNEQFF

j_gene: TRBJ1-4
abundance: .
v_gene: TRBV19
d_gene: .
CDR3nt: TGTGCCAGTAGTATAATTACGGCGTCTGAAAAACTGTTTTTT
CDR3aa: CASSIITASEKLFF

j_gene: TRBJ2-7
abundance: .
v_gene: TRBV6-5
d_gene: .
CDR3nt: TGTGCCAGCAGTTACTCGGGCCAGGGTGGCTACGAGCAGTACTTC
CDR3aa: CASSYSGQGGYEQYF

j_gene: TRBJ2-2
abundance: .
v_gene: TRBV2
d_gene: TRBD2
CDR3nt: TGTGCCAGCAGTGACGAAGCGGGGGTTAACGGGGAGCTGTTTTTT
CDR3aa: CASSDEAGVNGELFF

j_gene: TRBJ2-5
abundance: .
v_gene: TRBV7-9
d_gene: .
CDR3nt: TGTGCCAGCAGCCCCCCCTGGAGCGTCCCTGGGGAGACCCAGTACTTC
CDR3aa: CASSPPWSVPGETQYF

j_gene: TRBJ1-6
abundance: .
v_gene: TRBV10-3
d_gene: TRBD1
CDR3nt: TGTGCCAGCGGACAGGGGGAAACACCCCTCCACTTT
CDR3aa: CASGQGETPLHF

j_gene: TRBJ2-1
abundance: .
v_gene: TRBV3-1/TRBV3-2
d_gene: TRBD2
CDR3nt: TGTGCCAGCAGACTAGCGGGAGTATTTGAGCAGTTCTTC
CDR3aa: CASRLAGVFEQFF

j_gene: TRBJ2-7
abundance: once
v_gene: TRBV6-1
d_gene: .
CDR3nt: TGTGCCAGCAGTGAATTTGTCAGGGAATCCTACGAGCAGTACTTC
CDR3aa: CASSEFVRESYEQYF

j_gene: TRBJ1-2
abundance: .
v_gene: TRBV12-3/TRBV12-4
d_gene: TRBD1
CDR3nt: TGTGCCAGCAGTAGGACAGGGTTATATGGCTACACCTTC
CDR3aa: CASSRTGLYGYTF

j_gene: TRBJ2-7
abundance: once
v_gene: TRBV28
d_gene: .
CDR3nt: TGTGCCAGCAGTCACCTCCGGGCCCTGGACCCTCGCGAGCAGTACTTC
CDR3aa: CASSHLRALDPREQYF

j_gene: TRBJ2-7
abundance: .
v_gene: TRBV4-1
d_gene: TRBD1
CDR3nt: TGCGCCAGCAGCCAAGTAGGCAGGGGGCCCGAGCAGTACTTC
CDR3aa: CASSQVGRGPEQYF

j_gene: TRBJ1-1
abundance: .
v_gene: TRBV7-9
d_gene: TRBD1
CDR3nt: TGTGCCAGCAGCTCCGCGGACAGGGTGAACACTGAAGCTTTCTTT
CDR3aa: CASSSADRVNTEAFF

j_gene: TRBJ2-1
abundance: .
v_gene: TRBV7-2
d_gene: TRBD1
CDR3nt: TGTGCCAGCAGCTCAGACAGGGGGGCCTACAATGAGCAGTTCTTC
CDR3aa: CASSSDRGAYNEQFF

j_gene: TRBJ2-7
abundance: .
v_gene: TRBV2
d_gene: TRBD1
CDR3nt: TGTGCCAGCAGGGCGGACAGGCTAACGTACGAGCAGTACTTC
CDR3aa: CASRADRLTYEQYF

j_gene: TRBJ1-1
abundance: .
v_gene: TRBV4-2
d_gene: .
CDR3nt: TGTGCCAGCAGCCAAGATACACAGCTTTTCCGACAAGCTTTCTTT
CDR3aa: CASSQDTQLFRQAFF

j_gene: TRBJ2-7
abundance: .
v_gene: TRBV10-3
d_gene: TRBD1
CDR3nt: TGTGCCATCGTTGGGGACAGCTCCTACGAGCAGTACTTC
CDR3aa: CAIVGDSSYEQYF

j_gene: TRBJ1-6
abundance: .
v_gene: TRBV23-1
d_gene: .
CDR3nt: TGCGCCAGCACCAGCCAGGGACCTTATAATTCACCCCTCCACTTT
CDR3aa: CASTSQGPYNSPLHF

j_gene: TRBJ2-7
abundance: .
v_gene: TRBV7-9
d_gene: TRBD1
CDR3nt: TGTGCCAGCAGCAGGGGGACAGGGCAAGCTTACGAGCAGTACTTC
CDR3aa: CASSRGTGQAYEQYF

j_gene: TRBJ2-1
abundance: .
v_gene: TRBV5-1
d_gene: .
CDR3nt: TGCGCCAGCACCTTAGACTGGGAGCAGTTCTTC
CDR3aa: CASTLDWEQFF

j_gene: TRBJ2-7
abundance: once
v_gene: TRBV25-1
d_gene: TRBD1
CDR3nt: TGTGCCAGCAGTGACCCGCCGGGACAGGGGTCTTACGAGCAGTACTTC
CDR3aa: CASSDPPGQGSYEQYF

j_gene: TRBJ2-4
abundance: .
v_gene: TRBV2
d_gene: .
CDR3nt: TGTGCCAGCAGTGAAAACCAGCTAGGGATTCAGTACTTC
CDR3aa: CASSENQLGIQYF

j_gene: TRBJ1-3
abundance: .
v_gene: TRBV6-6
d_gene: .
CDR3nt: TGTGCCAGCAGTTTAGGTGGAAACACCATATATTTT
CDR3aa: CASSLGGNTIYF

j_gene: TRBJ2-1
abundance: .
v_gene: TRBV5-1
d_gene: .
CDR3nt: TGCGCCAGCAGCCCGGCAGACACCTACAATGAGCAGTTCTTC
CDR3aa: CASSPADTYNEQFF

j_gene: TRBJ1-2
abundance: .
v_gene: TRBV10-3
d_gene: .
CDR3nt: TGTGCCATCAATTCAGGGCAGGGGAGGTACACCTTC
CDR3aa: CAINSGQGRYTF

j_gene: TRBJ2-1
abundance: .
v_gene: TRBV3-1/TRBV3-2
d_gene: TRBD2
CDR3nt: TGTGCCAGCAGCCGAGTGACCGGGACTAGCTTGATATTGTGGGACAATGAGCAGTTCTTC
CDR3aa: CASSRVTGTSLILWDNEQFF

j_gene: TRBJ2-5
abundance: .
v_gene: TRBV2
d_gene: .
CDR3nt: TGTGCCAGCAGTGACGGCAGGAGTTACCAAGAGACCCAGTACTTC
CDR3aa: CASSDGRSYQETQYF

j_gene: TRBJ1-1
abundance: .
v_gene: TRBV10-3
d_gene: .
CDR3nt: TGTGCCATCAGTGAATATTTGGGGTCTGGCGGGACGGAGATGAACACTGAAGCTTTCTTT
CDR3aa: CAISEYLGSGGTEMNTEAFF

j_gene: TRBJ2-1
abundance: .
v_gene: TRBV7-9
d_gene: TRBD2
CDR3nt: TGTGCCACCCAGTTAGTAGCGGGAGGACTCTACAATGAGCAGTTCTTC
CDR3aa: CATQLVAGGLYNEQFF